This T cell receptor (beta chain) comes out of a study of T cell changes during pregnancy in multiple sclerosis. Germline V gene lookup returns CDR1 SGHTA and CDR2 FQGNSA. The CDR3 is 13 residues long. The ends lost 3 bases at V and 8 bases at J; junction bases unmatched: 5. Sequencing used immunoSEQ multiplex PCR; TCRdb keeps in-frame clones, though not all of them. The sample contains some 59,000 clones, roughly 88% of which appear only once. The sample holds one count of this clone. Sequenced here: peripheral blood, sampled in the third trimester of pregnancy. J is TRBJ1-2 and V is TRBV7-2; 8 nucleotides line up with TRBD1. The clonotype originates from a female donor in good health, enrolled as a control in a pregnancy study. CDR3 bases: TGTGCCAGCAGCTTTAAACAGGGGGGCGGCTACACCTTC. Amino acids: CASSFKQGGGYTF.